This T cell receptor (beta chain) is drawn from a study of glioma-infiltrating T cells after dendritic cell vaccination. As for the study in general: Monocyte-derived dendritic cells, cultured approximately 7 days with IL-4 and GM-CSF, were pulsed with autologous tumor lysate. Study-wide points: Patients with more pretreatment TILs had longer time to progression and survival. TCR clonality showed no direct relationship with survival.

This CDR3 spans 17 amino acids. Germline V gene sequence: CDR1 SGHNT, CDR2 YYREEE (reference sequence). V shed 0 bases, J shed 5 bases, and the junction held 11 bases outside the gene matches. All glioblastoma patients lacked an isocitrate dehydrogenase mutation. TCRdb keeps only in-frame clones here, not all; method: immunoSEQ multiplex PCR. The repertoire holds over 90,000 clones, with 85% to 90% as singletons. This clone has a handful of counts. The antigen remains unidentified. The chain recombines TRBV5-4 with TRBJ1-1; 9 bases match TRBD1. The TCR originated in a human donor with glioblastoma. The sequences come from blood, collected before dendritic cell vaccination. The CDR3 loop reads CASSLAEQGARGTEAFF. The CDR3 nucleotides are TGTGCCAGCAGCTTGGCCGAACAGGGGGCCCGAGGGACTGAAGCTTTCTTT.